This T cell receptor beta chain was retrieved from a study of T cells and Merkel cell carcinoma outcomes. Whole-study results and caveats: Repertoire plus T-cell density reportedly predicted Merkel cell carcinoma outcomes.

Sequenced by immunoSEQ multiplex PCR; TCRdb stores in-frame clones only, minus some. The sample holds about 510 clones, around nine tenths seen once. Remarks on this clone: No antigen is known for it. The same CDR3 arises from other DNA sequences in this sample as well.

Losses at the gene ends were 4 bases for V and 5 bases for J; bases not matched to a gene: 5. This CDR3 region has 14 residues. Germline V gene data show CDR1 as SGHNT and CDR2 as YYREEE (reference sequence). This chain joins TRBV5-4 and TRBJ1-1, with 10 bases lining up with TRBD1. The clonotype comes from a human donor with Merkel cell carcinoma. Sequenced sample: tumor tissue from Merkel cell carcinoma. CDR3 in DNA: TGTGCCAGCAGCCTCGGACAGGGGGGGACTGAAGCTTTCTTT. Translated, it gives CASSLGQGGTEAFF. Full variable domain (remainder filled in from reference TRBV5-4 and TRBJ1-1): ETGVTQSPTHLIKTRGQQVTLRCSSQSGHNTVSWYQQALGQGPQFIFQYYREEENGRGNFPPRFSGLQFPNYSSELNVNALELDDSALYLCASSLGQGGTEAFFGQGTRLTVV.